This T cell receptor beta chain was documented in a study of response to subunit inactivated influenza vaccine. Study-wide findings and caveats: It was the authors' suggestion that each seasonal influenza vaccination recruits few new T cells.

A few counts support this clonotype. The antigen is not known. TCRdb re-derived calls from the RT-PCR reads in MiXCR, one entry per CDR3 protein. The sample yields 500,000 to 600,000 distinct CDR3 sequences, 10% to 15% seen once. Per germline, CDR1 SQVTM and CDR2 ANQGSEA. The CDR3 contains 13 residues. Trimming took off 5 bases at V and 4 bases at J, with 14 bases between the two ends. Sample: PBMCs from blood, taken roughly 46 days after vaccination. This receptor was obtained from a man in his forties or fifties who received an inactivated influenza vaccine. The J gene is TRBJ1-1, the V gene TRBV29-1; D is possibly TRBD1 (5 bases). DNA of the CDR3: TGCAGCGTTCGGGGGAGTCTGGTCACTGAAGCTTTCTTT. Its translation is CSVRGSLVTEAFF.